A selection of T cell receptor beta chains follows, all from one sample in a study of blood T cell repertoires in COVID-19. Some clones are missing from TCRdb's copy, which holds only in-frame ones; the method was immunoSEQ multiplex PCR. The sample holds 400,000 to 450,000 clones, over 75% seen once. Specimen: peripheral blood. The receptor source for this set is a woman between 35 and 50 years old with COVID-19, enrolled during active disease. Each CDR3 is given with its conserved first and last residue. The D gene is left open where the match is weak. Not all rows give a size; the values are once, few, many and, for expanded clones, a class.

size: -; J: TRBJ1-3; D: -; V: TRBV19; CDR3: CASSIEGSGNTIYF; DNA: TGTGCCAGTAGTATAGAAGGGAGTGGAAACACCATATATTTT
size: -; J: TRBJ2-3; D: -; V: TRBV7-8; CDR3: CASSLARGPGLDTQYF; DNA: TGTGCCAGCAGCTTAGCGCGAGGGCCCGGATTAGATACGCAGTATTTT
size: once; J: TRBJ2-2; D: TRBD2; V: TRBV30; CDR3: CAWSGLAGGLNTGELFF; DNA: TGTGCCTGGAGTGGCCTAGCGGGAGGCCTGAACACCGGGGAGCTGTTTTTT
size: few; J: TRBJ2-5; D: -; V: TRBV15; CDR3: CATSATGPETQYF; DNA: TGTGCCACCAGCGCAACAGGGCCGGAGACCCAGTACTTC
size: -; J: TRBJ2-3; D: -; V: TRBV5-1; CDR3: CASSLFPSDTQYF; DNA: TGCGCCAGCAGCTTGTTTCCTTCAGATACGCAGTATTTT
size: once; J: TRBJ1-1; D: -; V: TRBV6-5; CDR3: CASSPQGTEAFF; DNA: TGTGCCAGCAGTCCCCAGGGAACTGAAGCTTTCTTT
size: once; J: TRBJ2-5; D: -; V: TRBV29-1; CDR3: CSATQETQYF; DNA: TGCAGCGCAACACAAGAGACCCAGTACTTC
size: -; J: TRBJ2-5; D: -; V: TRBV9; CDR3: CASSVGPGQETQYF; DNA: TGTGCCAGCAGCGTAGGACCAGGGCAAGAGACCCAGTACTTC
size: -; J: TRBJ1-2; D: -; V: TRBV30; CDR3: CAWREAAVGGYTF; DNA: TGTGCCTGGAGGGAGGCAGCGGTGGGTGGCTACACCTTC
size: few; J: TRBJ1-3; D: -; V: TRBV30; CDR3: CAWSVRWAGVTSGNTIYF; DNA: TGTGCCTGGAGTGTAAGGTGGGCAGGGGTGACCTCTGGAAACACCATATATTTT
size: -; J: TRBJ2-2; D: TRBD1; V: TRBV5-1; CDR3: CASSRTGQGTGELFF; DNA: TGCGCCAGCAGTCGGACAGGGCAGGGCACCGGGGAGCTGTTTTTT
size: -; J: TRBJ2-5; D: TRBD2; V: TRBV7-3; CDR3: CASSVTSAGAETQYF; DNA: TGTGCCAGCAGCGTCACTAGCGCGGGAGCAGAGACCCAGTACTTC
size: -; J: TRBJ1-5; D: TRBD1; V: TRBV28; CDR3: CASSFGDRPYSNQPQHF; DNA: TGTGCCAGCAGTTTCGGGGACAGGCCTTATAGCAATCAGCCCCAGCATTTT
size: once; J: TRBJ2-7; D: -; V: TRBV5-1; CDR3: CASSLVSDTYEQYF; DNA: TGCGCCAGCAGCTTGGTATCGGACACCTACGAGCAGTACTTC
size: few; J: TRBJ2-3; D: -; V: TRBV11-1; CDR3: CASSQGQGSADTQYF; DNA: TGTGCCAGCAGCCAGGGGCAGGGCAGTGCAGATACGCAGTATTTT
size: -; J: TRBJ2-7; D: TRBD1; V: TRBV28; CDR3: CASRPTGAGGYEQYF; DNA: TGTGCCAGCAGACCAACAGGGGCGGGTGGCTACGAGCAGTACTTC
size: once; J: TRBJ2-7; D: TRBD1; V: TRBV6-5; CDR3: CASRPDRGTSYEQYF; DNA: TGTGCCAGCAGACCCGACAGGGGGACCTCCTACGAGCAGTACTTC
size: -; J: TRBJ1-2; D: TRBD1; V: TRBV7-9; CDR3: CASSPIDRAIYGYTF; DNA: TGTGCCAGCAGTCCCATCGACAGGGCGATCTATGGCTACACCTTC
size: -; J: TRBJ1-5; D: TRBD1; V: TRBV5-5; CDR3: CASSLEDRERQPQHF; DNA: TGTGCCAGCAGCTTGGAGGACAGGGAGCGTCAGCCCCAGCATTTT
size: few; J: TRBJ1-4; D: -; V: TRBV11-2; CDR3: CASSLDPGGNEKLFF; DNA: TGTGCCAGCAGCTTAGATCCGGGAGGCAATGAAAAACTGTTTTTT
size: -; J: TRBJ2-3; D: TRBD2; V: TRBV7-3; CDR3: CASSASSGGARDTQYF; DNA: TGTGCCAGCAGCGCTTCTAGCGGGGGGGCCAGGGATACGCAGTATTTT
size: -; J: TRBJ2-1; D: TRBD1; V: TRBV12-3/TRBV12-4; CDR3: CASSQQGADEQFF; DNA: TGTGCCAGCAGCCAACAGGGGGCGGATGAGCAGTTCTTC
size: -; J: TRBJ2-7; D: -; V: TRBV6-5; CDR3: CASSYGRVAGEQYF; DNA: TGTGCCAGCAGTTACGGTCGGGTTGCGGGCGAGCAGTACTTC
size: -; J: TRBJ1-5; D: TRBD1; V: TRBV2; CDR3: CASSEGGGRDQPQHF; DNA: TGTGCCAGCAGTGAAGGAGGGGGCAGGGATCAGCCCCAGCATTTT
size: -; J: TRBJ1-1; D: -; V: TRBV21-1; CDR3: CASSTKGQPNTEAFF; DNA: TGTGCCAGCAGCACGAAGGGACAGCCAAACACTGAAGCTTTCTTT
size: -; J: TRBJ1-2; D: TRBD1; V: TRBV10-3; CDR3: CAISESRDRLYGYTF; DNA: TGTGCCATCAGTGAAAGTCGGGACAGACTCTATGGCTACACCTTC